This TCR beta chain was found in a study of OX40 agonist ivuxolimab in advanced cancers. Study at large: Having had anti-PD-1, anti-PD-L1 or anti-CTLA-4 therapy before was allowed, and under 50% had some.

This clone has only one observation. The data were produced by immunoSEQ multiplex PCR, yet TCRdb's version contains in-frame clones alone and is incomplete. The repertoire holds about 150,000 clones, with about nine tenths as singletons. Germline CDR1 is LNHNV and CDR2 is YYDKDF (reference sequence). This CDR3 spans 14 amino acids. The V end was cut by 0 bases, the J end by 4 bases, with 6 bases between. Sequenced material: CD4+ or CD8+ T cells sorted from blood, taken in a trial of the OX40 agonist ivuxolimab. This sequence originates from an adult with an advanced solid tumor such as melanoma, head and neck, liver or kidney cancer. This rearrangement joins TRBV15 to TRBJ2-2; D unclear. CDR3 residues: CATSRDSGTGELFF. The CDR3 region has the DNA TGTGCCACCAGCAGAGATTCGGGCACCGGGGAGCTGTTTTTT.